Given below is one T cell receptor (beta chain) in context. The data originate from a study of T cell changes during pregnancy in multiple sclerosis. V gave up 5 bases and J gave up 5 bases; unmatched junction bases: 6. CDR3 length: 16 residues. Germline V gives CDR1 MGHRA, CDR2 YSYEKL. The data were produced by immunoSEQ multiplex PCR, yet TCRdb's version contains in-frame clones alone and is incomplete. The sample records about 46,000 clones, approximately 92% being singletons. The receptor was derived from a female donor with multiple sclerosis, enrolled in a pregnancy study. The sequenced sample was CD8+ T cells from peripheral blood mononuclear cells, obtained after pregnancy. V usage is TRBV4-1 and J usage is TRBJ2-3; 14 bases agree with TRBD2. This CDR3 is CASSFRLAGGQDTQYF. CDR3 sequence (DNA): TGCGCCAGCAGCTTCCGACTAGCGGGGGGGCAAGATACGCAGTATTTT.